This TCR beta chain was recorded in a study of graft-versus-host responses after intestinal transplantation. Study in general: Anti-thymocyte globulin served as induction for all recipients, who then took tacrolimus and steroids for about three years.

In the case of this clone: Its antigen is undetermined.

This CDR3 has 16 residues. Germline values: CDR1 LNHDA, CDR2 SQIVND (reference sequence). J gave up 4 bases and V 0 bases, and 7 bases lay outside the gene matches. Clones were read by immunoSEQ multiplex PCR, and TCRdb kept only the in-frame ones, dropping some. This table has some 100,000 clones, just under 95% appearing once. The V gene is TRBV19, the J gene TRBJ2-5, with 8 bases fitting TRBD2. Sample: unstimulated CD8+ T cells sorted from spleen or lymph node cells, taken before transplant. This TCR came from a human donor who was the organ donor for an intestinal transplant. CDR3 in DNA: TGTGCCAGTAGTATAGATGCCGGGAGGGCCGCAGAGACCCAGTACTTC. It codes for CASSIDAGRAAETQYF.